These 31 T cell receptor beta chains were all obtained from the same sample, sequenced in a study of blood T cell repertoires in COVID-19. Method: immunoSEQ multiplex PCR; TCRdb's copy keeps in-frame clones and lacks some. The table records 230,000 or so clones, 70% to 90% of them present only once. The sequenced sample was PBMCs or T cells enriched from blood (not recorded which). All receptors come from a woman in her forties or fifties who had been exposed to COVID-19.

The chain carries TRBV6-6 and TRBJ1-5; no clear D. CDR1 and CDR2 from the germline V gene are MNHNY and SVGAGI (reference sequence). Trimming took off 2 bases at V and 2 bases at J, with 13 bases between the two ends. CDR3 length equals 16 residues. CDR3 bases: TGTGCCAGCAGTTACCCCTCAGGAATCGGCAATCAGCCCCAGCATTTT. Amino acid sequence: CASSYPSGIGNQPQHF.

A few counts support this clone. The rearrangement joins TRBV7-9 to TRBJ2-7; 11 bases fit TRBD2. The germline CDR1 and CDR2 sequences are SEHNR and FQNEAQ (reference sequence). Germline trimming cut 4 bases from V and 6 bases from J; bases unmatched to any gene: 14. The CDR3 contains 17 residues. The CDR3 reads CASSSLLAGGPRGEQYF. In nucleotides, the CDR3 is TGTGCCAGCAGCTCCCTCTTAGCGGGGGGGCCACGCGGCGAGCAGTACTTC.

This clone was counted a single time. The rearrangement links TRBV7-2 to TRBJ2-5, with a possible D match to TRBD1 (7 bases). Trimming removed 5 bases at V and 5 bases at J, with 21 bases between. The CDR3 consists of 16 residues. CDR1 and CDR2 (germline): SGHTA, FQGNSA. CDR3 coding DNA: TGTGCCAGCAGCCCCAGGGGGGACCCCACCGCGGAGACCCAGTACTTC. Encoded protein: CASSPRGDPTAETQYF.

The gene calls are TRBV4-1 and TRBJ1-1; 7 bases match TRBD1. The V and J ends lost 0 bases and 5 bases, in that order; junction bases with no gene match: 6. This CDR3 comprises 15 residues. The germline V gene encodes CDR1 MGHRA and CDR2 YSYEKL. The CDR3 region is CASSQEKGAVTEAFF. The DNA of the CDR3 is TGCGCCAGCAGCCAAGAAAAGGGGGCGGTAACTGAAGCTTTCTTT.

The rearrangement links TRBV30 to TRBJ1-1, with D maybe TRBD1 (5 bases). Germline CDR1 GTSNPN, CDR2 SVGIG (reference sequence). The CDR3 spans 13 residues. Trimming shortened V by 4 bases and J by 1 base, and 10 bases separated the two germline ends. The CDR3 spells CAWTRGPNTEAFF. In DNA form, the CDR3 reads TGTGCCTGGACGCGGGGCCCGAACACTGAAGCTTTCTTT.

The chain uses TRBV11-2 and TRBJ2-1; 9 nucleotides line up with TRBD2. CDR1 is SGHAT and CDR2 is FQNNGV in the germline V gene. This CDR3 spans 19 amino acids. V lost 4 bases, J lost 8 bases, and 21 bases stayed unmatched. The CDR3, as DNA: TGTGCCAGCAGCTCCCTCGACGTATCTGTGTGGCGGGGGGGCGATGAGCAGTTCTTC. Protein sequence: CASSSLDVSVWRGGDEQFF.

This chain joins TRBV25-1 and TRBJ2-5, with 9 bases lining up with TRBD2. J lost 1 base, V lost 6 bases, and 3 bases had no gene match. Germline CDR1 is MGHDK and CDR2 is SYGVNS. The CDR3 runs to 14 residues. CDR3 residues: CASRSSGVQETQYF. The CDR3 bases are TGTGCCAGCAGATCTAGCGGGGTCCAAGAGACCCAGTACTTC.

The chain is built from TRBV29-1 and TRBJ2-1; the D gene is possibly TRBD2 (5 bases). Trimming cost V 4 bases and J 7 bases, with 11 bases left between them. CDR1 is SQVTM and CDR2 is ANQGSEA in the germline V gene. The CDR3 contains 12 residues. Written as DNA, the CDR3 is TGCAGCGTTGTGGAGGACGGTAATGAGCAGTTCTTC. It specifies CSVVEDGNEQFF.

As DNA, the CDR3 is TGTGCCAGCAGTGGGACAGGGTTTTACGAGCAGTACTTC. Residues: CASSGTGFYEQYF. This rearrangement joins TRBV27 to TRBJ2-7; 9 bases are shared with TRBD1. This CDR3 region has 13 residues. With V trimmed by 5 bases and J by 4 bases, 3 bases remained unmatched. Germline CDR1 reads MNHEY; CDR2 reads SMNVEV (reference sequence).

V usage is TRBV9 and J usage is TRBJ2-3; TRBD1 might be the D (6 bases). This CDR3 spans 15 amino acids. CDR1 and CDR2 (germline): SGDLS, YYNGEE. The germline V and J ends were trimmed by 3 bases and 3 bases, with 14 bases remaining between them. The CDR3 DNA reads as TGTGCCAGCAGCGCCACAGGGATGGAGACAGATACGCAGTATTTT. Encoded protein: CASSATGMETDTQYF.

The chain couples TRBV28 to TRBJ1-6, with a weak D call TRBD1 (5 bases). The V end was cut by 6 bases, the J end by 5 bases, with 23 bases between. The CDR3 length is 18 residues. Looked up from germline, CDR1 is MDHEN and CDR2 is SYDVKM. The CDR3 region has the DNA TGTGCCAGCAGCCTACGGGGGTGGGGGGGGAACAATAATTCACCCCTCCACTTT. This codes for CASSLRGWGGNNNSPLHF.

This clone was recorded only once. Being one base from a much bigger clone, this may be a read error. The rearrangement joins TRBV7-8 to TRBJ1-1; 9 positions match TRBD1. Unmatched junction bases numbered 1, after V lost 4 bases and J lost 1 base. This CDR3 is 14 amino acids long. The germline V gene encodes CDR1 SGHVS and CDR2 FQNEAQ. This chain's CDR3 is CASSWGQGNTEAFF. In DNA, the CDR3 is TGTGCCAGCAGCTGGGGACAGGGGAACACTGAAGCTTTCTTT.

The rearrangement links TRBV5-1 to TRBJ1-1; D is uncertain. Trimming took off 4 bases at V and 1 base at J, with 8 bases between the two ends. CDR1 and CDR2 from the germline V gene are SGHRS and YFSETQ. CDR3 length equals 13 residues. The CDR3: CASSPLGNTEAFF. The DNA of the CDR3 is TGCGCCAGCAGCCCCCTCGGGAACACTGAAGCTTTCTTT. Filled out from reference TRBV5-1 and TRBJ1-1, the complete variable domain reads KAGVTQTPRYLIKTRGQQVTLSCSPISGHRSVSWYQQTPGQGLQFLFEYFSETQRNKGNFPGRFSGRQFSNSRSEMNVSTLELGDSALYLCASSPLGNTEAFFGQGTRLTVV.

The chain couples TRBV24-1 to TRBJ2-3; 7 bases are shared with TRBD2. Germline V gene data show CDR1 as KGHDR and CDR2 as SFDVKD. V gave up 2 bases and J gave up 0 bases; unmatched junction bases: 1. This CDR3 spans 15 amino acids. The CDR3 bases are TGTGCCACCAGTGATTCCGGGGGGAGCACAGATACGCAGTATTTT. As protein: CATSDSGGSTDTQYF.

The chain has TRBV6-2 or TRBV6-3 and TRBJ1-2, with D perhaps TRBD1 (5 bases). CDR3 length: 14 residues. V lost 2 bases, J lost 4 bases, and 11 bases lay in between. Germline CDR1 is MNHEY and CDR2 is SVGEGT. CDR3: CASSYVGGTYGYTF. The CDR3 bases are TGTGCCAGCAGTTACGTGGGAGGGACCTATGGCTACACCTTC.

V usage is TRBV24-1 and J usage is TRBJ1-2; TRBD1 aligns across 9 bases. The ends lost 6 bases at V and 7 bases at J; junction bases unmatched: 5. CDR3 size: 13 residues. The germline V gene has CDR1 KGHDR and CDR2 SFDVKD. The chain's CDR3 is CATSRTGEGGYTF. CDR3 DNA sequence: TGTGCCACCAGTAGGACAGGGGAAGGTGGCTACACCTTC.

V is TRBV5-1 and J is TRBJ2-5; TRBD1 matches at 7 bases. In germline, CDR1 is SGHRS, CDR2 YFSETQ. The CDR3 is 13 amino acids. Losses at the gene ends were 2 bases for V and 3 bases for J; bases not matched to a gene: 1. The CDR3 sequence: CASSLGTEETQYF. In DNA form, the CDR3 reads TGCGCCAGCAGCTTAGGGACAGAAGAGACCCAGTACTTC.

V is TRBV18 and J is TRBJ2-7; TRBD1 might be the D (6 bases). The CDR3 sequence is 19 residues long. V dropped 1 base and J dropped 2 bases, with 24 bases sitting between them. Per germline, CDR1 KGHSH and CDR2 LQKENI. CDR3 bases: TGTGCCAGCTCACCACTGGGGGCTACCTACACCTCCCTAACCTACGAGCAGTACTTC. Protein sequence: CASSPLGATYTSLTYEQYF.

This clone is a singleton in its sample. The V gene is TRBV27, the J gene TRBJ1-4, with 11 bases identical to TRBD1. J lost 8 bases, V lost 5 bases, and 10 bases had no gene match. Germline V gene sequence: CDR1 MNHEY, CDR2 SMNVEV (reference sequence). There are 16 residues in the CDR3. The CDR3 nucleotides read TGTGCCAGCAGTCCCCGGGACAGGGGGTTTCGGGAAAAACTGTTTTTT. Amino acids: CASSPRDRGFREKLFF.

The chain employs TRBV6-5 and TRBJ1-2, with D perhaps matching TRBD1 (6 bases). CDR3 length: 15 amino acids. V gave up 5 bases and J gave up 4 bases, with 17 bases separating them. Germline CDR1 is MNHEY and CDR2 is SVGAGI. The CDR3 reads CASSLRRGGGYGYTF. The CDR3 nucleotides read TGTGCCAGCAGTCTCCGGAGGGGGGGCGGCTATGGCTACACCTTC.

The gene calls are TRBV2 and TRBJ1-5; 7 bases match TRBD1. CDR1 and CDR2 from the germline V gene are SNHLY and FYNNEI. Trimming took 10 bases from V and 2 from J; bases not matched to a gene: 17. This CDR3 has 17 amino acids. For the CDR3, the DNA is TGTGCCACTAACGAAGAGAGGGGGCTGGTTGGCAATCAGCCCCAGCATTTT. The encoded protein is CATNEERGLVGNQPQHF.

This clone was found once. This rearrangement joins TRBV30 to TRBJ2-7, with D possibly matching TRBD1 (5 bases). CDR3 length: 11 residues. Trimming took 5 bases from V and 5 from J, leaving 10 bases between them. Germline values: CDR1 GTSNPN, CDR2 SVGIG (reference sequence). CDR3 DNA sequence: TGTGCCTGGGGGGCCGTCCACGAGCAGTACTTC. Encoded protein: CAWGAVHEQYF.

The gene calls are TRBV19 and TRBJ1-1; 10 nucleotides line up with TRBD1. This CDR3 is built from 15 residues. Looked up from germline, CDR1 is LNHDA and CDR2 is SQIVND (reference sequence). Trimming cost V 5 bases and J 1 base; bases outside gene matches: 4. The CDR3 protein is CASSLRTGGNTEAFF. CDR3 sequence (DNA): TGTGCCAGTAGTCTCCGGACAGGGGGGAACACTGAAGCTTTCTTT.

The CDR3 loop is CASSLAGQGSEQFF. The CDR3 DNA sequence: TGTGCCAGCAGCTTGGCGGGACAGGGAAGCGAGCAGTTCTTC. V gene TRBV5-8 combines with J gene TRBJ2-1; 9 bases align to TRBD1. This CDR3 has 14 amino acids. Germline CDR1 is SGHTS and CDR2 is YDEGEE. Trimming at V came to 0 bases and at J to 10 bases, leaving 5 bases not matched to a gene.

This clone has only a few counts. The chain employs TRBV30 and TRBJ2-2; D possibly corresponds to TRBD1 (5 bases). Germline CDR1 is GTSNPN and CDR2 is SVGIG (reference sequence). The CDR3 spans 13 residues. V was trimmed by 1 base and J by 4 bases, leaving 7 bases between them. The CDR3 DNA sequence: TGTGCCTGGAGTGGACAGTTCACCGGGGAGCTGTTTTTT. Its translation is CAWSGQFTGELFF.

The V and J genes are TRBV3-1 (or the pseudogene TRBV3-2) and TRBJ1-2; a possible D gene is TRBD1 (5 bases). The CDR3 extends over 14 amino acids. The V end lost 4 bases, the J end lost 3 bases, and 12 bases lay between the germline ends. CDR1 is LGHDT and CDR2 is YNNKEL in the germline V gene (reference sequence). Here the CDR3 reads CASSPFWGDYGYTF. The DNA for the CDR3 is TGTGCCAGCAGCCCTTTTTGGGGGGACTATGGCTACACCTTC.

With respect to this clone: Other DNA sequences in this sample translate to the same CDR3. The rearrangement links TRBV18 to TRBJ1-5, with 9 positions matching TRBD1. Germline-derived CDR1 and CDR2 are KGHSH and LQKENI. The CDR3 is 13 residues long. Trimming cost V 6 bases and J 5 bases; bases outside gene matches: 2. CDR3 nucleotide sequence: TGTGCCAGCTCGCGGACAGGGGATCAGCCCCAGCATTTT. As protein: CASSRTGDQPQHF.

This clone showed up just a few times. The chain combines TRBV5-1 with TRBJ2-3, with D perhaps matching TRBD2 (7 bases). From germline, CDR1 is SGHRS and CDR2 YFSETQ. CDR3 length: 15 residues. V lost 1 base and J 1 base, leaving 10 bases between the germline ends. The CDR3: CASSLRGAGTDTQYF. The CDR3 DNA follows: TGCGCCAGCAGCTTGCGGGGGGCCGGCACAGATACGCAGTATTTT.

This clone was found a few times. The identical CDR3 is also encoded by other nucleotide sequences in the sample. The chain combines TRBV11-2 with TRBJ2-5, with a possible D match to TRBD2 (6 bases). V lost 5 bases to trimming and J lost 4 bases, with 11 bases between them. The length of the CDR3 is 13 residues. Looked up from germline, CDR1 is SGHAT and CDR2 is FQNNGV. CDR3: CASSPGGRETQYF. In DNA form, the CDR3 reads TGTGCCAGCAGCCCTGGGGGGAGAGAGACCCAGTACTTC.

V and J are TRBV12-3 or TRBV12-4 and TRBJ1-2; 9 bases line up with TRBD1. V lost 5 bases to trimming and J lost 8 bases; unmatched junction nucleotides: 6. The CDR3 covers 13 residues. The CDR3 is CASSTGTGYGYTF. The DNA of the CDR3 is TGTGCCAGCAGTACCGGGACAGGGTACGGCTACACCTTC.

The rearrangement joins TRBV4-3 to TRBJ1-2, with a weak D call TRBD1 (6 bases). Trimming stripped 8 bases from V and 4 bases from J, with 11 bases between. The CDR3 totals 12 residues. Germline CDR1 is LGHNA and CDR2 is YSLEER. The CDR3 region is CASGDTFYGYTF. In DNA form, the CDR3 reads TGCGCCAGCGGGGACACTTTCTATGGCTACACCTTC.